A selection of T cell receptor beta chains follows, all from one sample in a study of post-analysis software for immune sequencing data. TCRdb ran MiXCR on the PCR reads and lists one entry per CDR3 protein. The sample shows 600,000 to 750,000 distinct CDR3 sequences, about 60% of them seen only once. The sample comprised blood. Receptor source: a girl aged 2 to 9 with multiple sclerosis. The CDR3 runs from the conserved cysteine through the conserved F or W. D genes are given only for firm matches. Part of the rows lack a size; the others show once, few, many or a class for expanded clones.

CDR3 protein: CAISELGSQETQYF; CDR3 DNA: TGTGCCATCAGTGAGCTCGGCTCCCAAGAGACCCAGTACTTC; V gene: TRBV10-3; J gene: TRBJ2-5; clone size: .; D gene: .
CDR3 protein: CASSSARTSGSAFTDTQYF; CDR3 DNA: TGTGCCAGCAGTTCCGCCCGGACTAGCGGGAGCGCCTTCACAGATACGCAGTATTTT; V gene: TRBV6-5; J gene: TRBJ2-3; clone size: .; D gene: TRBD2
CDR3 protein: CAGNRLAGGDEQYF; CDR3 DNA: TGTGCCGGAAACCGACTAGCGGGAGGGGACGAGCAGTACTTC; V gene: TRBV2; J gene: TRBJ2-7; clone size: .; D gene: TRBD2
CDR3 protein: CASRHGGTSGDNEQFF; CDR3 DNA: TGTGCCAGCAGACACGGGGGGACTAGCGGAGACAATGAGCAGTTCTTC; V gene: TRBV12-3/TRBV12-4; J gene: TRBJ2-1; clone size: few; D gene: TRBD2
CDR3 protein: CASGGPGQGYYGYTF; CDR3 DNA: TGTGCCAGCGGCGGTCCGGGACAGGGGTACTATGGCTACACCTTC; V gene: TRBV7-2; J gene: TRBJ1-2; clone size: .; D gene: TRBD1
CDR3 protein: CSARAGAGETQYF; CDR3 DNA: TGCAGTGCTAGAGCTGGCGCCGGGGAGACCCAGTACTTC; V gene: TRBV20-1; J gene: TRBJ2-5; clone size: .; D gene: .
CDR3 protein: CASSMLANYGYTF; CDR3 DNA: TGTGCCAGCAGCATGTTAGCTAACTATGGCTACACCTTC; V gene: TRBV27; J gene: TRBJ1-2; clone size: .; D gene: .
CDR3 protein: CASSPTQGSQPQHF; CDR3 DNA: TGTGCCAGCAGTCCGACGCAAGGGAGTCAGCCCCAGCATTTT; V gene: TRBV28; J gene: TRBJ1-5; clone size: .; D gene: .
CDR3 protein: CSGGGMDFQETQYF; CDR3 DNA: TGCAGTGGAGGGGGTATGGACTTCCAAGAGACCCAGTACTTC; V gene: TRBV20-1; J gene: TRBJ2-5; clone size: once; D gene: .
CDR3 protein: CASSQVTGGHEQFF; CDR3 DNA: TGCGCCAGCAGCCAAGTAACAGGGGGCCATGAGCAGTTCTTC; V gene: TRBV4-1; J gene: TRBJ2-1; clone size: few; D gene: TRBD1
CDR3 protein: CASSPSDMWRGYTF; CDR3 DNA: TGTGCCAGCAGCCCCTCAGACATGTGGCGCGGCTACACCTTC; V gene: TRBV14; J gene: TRBJ1-2; clone size: .; D gene: .
CDR3 protein: CASSLHRGRETQYF; CDR3 DNA: TGCGCCAGCAGCTTACACAGGGGGCGAGAGACCCAGTACTTC; V gene: TRBV5-1; J gene: TRBJ2-5; clone size: .; D gene: TRBD1
CDR3 protein: CASSRTVEDQPQHF; CDR3 DNA: TGTGCCAGTAGTAGGACGGTTGAGGATCAGCCCCAGCATTTT; V gene: TRBV19; J gene: TRBJ1-5; clone size: .; D gene: .
CDR3 protein: CASSLVGQGSGTQYF; CDR3 DNA: TGTGCCAGCAGCTTAGTGGGACAGGGAAGCGGTACGCAGTATTTT; V gene: TRBV7-6; J gene: TRBJ2-3; clone size: few; D gene: TRBD1
CDR3 protein: CASSYQGRPYEQYF; CDR3 DNA: TGTGCCAGCAGTTACCAGGGGCGCCCCTACGAGCAGTACTTC; V gene: TRBV11-2; J gene: TRBJ2-7; clone size: .; D gene: .
CDR3 protein: CASSVGMQGFYEQYF; CDR3 DNA: TGTGCCAGCAGCGTCGGAATGCAGGGGTTCTACGAGCAGTACTTC; V gene: TRBV9; J gene: TRBJ2-7; clone size: .; D gene: .
CDR3 protein: CSVERLAGADTQYF; CDR3 DNA: TGCAGCGTTGAAAGACTAGCGGGGGCAGATACGCAGTATTTT; V gene: TRBV29-1; J gene: TRBJ2-3; clone size: .; D gene: TRBD2
CDR3 protein: CASSQRQGTYNEQFF; CDR3 DNA: TGTGCCAGCTCACAGCGACAGGGAACCTACAATGAGCAGTTCTTC; V gene: TRBV18; J gene: TRBJ2-1; clone size: few; D gene: TRBD1
CDR3 protein: CATSSRRSTGHTDTQYF; CDR3 DNA: TGTGCCACCAGCTCTCGCCGATCGACAGGACACACAGATACGCAGTATTTT; V gene: TRBV15; J gene: TRBJ2-3; clone size: .; D gene: .
CDR3 protein: CASSPGLADLYEQYF; CDR3 DNA: TGTGCCAGCAGCCCGGGACTAGCTGATCTTTACGAGCAGTACTTC; V gene: TRBV7-9; J gene: TRBJ2-7; clone size: once; D gene: TRBD2
CDR3 protein: CSVRTRDGPIDSEKLFF; CDR3 DNA: TGCAGCGTGAGAACCAGGGACGGTCCTATCGATTCTGAAAAACTGTTTTTT; V gene: TRBV29-1; J gene: TRBJ1-4; clone size: .; D gene: .
CDR3 protein: CASSFGTGNTYEQYF; CDR3 DNA: TGTGCCAGCAGTTTTGGGACAGGGAATACCTACGAGCAGTACTTC; V gene: TRBV6-5; J gene: TRBJ2-7; clone size: .; D gene: TRBD1
CDR3 protein: CASSYSSGLGKNIQYF; CDR3 DNA: TGTGCCAGCAGTTACTCGTCGGGGCTTGGCAAAAACATTCAGTACTTC; V gene: TRBV6-5; J gene: TRBJ2-4; clone size: few; D gene: .
CDR3 protein: CSATYGSTNHEQYF; CDR3 DNA: TGCAGTGCTACTTACGGGAGTACCAACCACGAGCAGTACTTC; V gene: TRBV20-1; J gene: TRBJ2-7; clone size: few; D gene: .
CDR3 protein: CSAGGGDETQYF; CDR3 DNA: TGCAGCGCCGGAGGAGGGGACGAGACCCAGTACTTC; V gene: TRBV29-1; J gene: TRBJ2-5; clone size: .; D gene: .
CDR3 protein: CSARVEGADYGYTF; CDR3 DNA: TGCAGTGCTAGAGTAGAGGGGGCGGACTATGGCTACACCTTC; V gene: TRBV20-1; J gene: TRBJ1-2; clone size: .; D gene: TRBD1
CDR3 protein: CASSSTLAAGLYEQYF; CDR3 DNA: TGTGCCAGCAGCTCGACCCTAGCGGCCGGCTTGTACGAGCAGTACTTC; V gene: TRBV11-2; J gene: TRBJ2-7; clone size: few; D gene: TRBD2
CDR3 protein: CSARGEGQETQYF; CDR3 DNA: TGCAGTGCTAGAGGGGAGGGACAAGAGACCCAGTACTTC; V gene: TRBV20-1; J gene: TRBJ2-5; clone size: .; D gene: TRBD2
CDR3 protein: CASSPTGVTHGYTF; CDR3 DNA: TGTGCCAGCAGCCCGACAGGGGTTACTCATGGCTACACCTTC; V gene: TRBV12-3/TRBV12-4; J gene: TRBJ1-2; clone size: .; D gene: TRBD1
CDR3 protein: CASSSDFTGTQYF; CDR3 DNA: TGCGCCAGCAGCTCGGACTTCACAGGTACGCAGTATTTT; V gene: TRBV5-1; J gene: TRBJ2-3; clone size: .; D gene: .
CDR3 protein: CASSQVQSGRPPSGYTF; CDR3 DNA: TGTGCCAGCAGCCAAGTACAGTCAGGACGCCCTCCTTCGGGCTACACCTTC; V gene: TRBV14; J gene: TRBJ1-2; clone size: .; D gene: .
CDR3 protein: CASSVVSSIIYNEQFF; CDR3 DNA: TGTGCCAGCAGCGTAGTTAGCTCTATCATCTACAATGAGCAGTTCTTC; V gene: TRBV9; J gene: TRBJ2-1; clone size: .; D gene: .
CDR3 protein: CSVGDRVAKNIQYF; CDR3 DNA: TGCAGCGTGGGCGACAGGGTCGCCAAAAACATTCAGTACTTC; V gene: TRBV29-1; J gene: TRBJ2-4; clone size: .; D gene: TRBD1
CDR3 protein: CASLYRGARTEAFF; CDR3 DNA: TGTGCCAGCTTGTATAGGGGGGCGCGTACTGAAGCTTTCTTT; V gene: TRBV28; J gene: TRBJ1-1; clone size: .; D gene: .
CDR3 protein: CATDRSPDGNEQFF; CDR3 DNA: TGTGCCACGGACCGGAGCCCGGACGGAAATGAGCAGTTCTTC; V gene: TRBV10-3; J gene: TRBJ2-1; clone size: few; D gene: .
CDR3 protein: CASSEFRTAGRGSNYGYTF; CDR3 DNA: TGTGCCAGCAGTGAATTCAGGACGGCAGGGAGGGGATCTAACTATGGCTACACCTTC; V gene: TRBV2; J gene: TRBJ1-2; clone size: few; D gene: .
CDR3 protein: CASSEWPGASAYNEQFF; CDR3 DNA: TGTGCCAGCAGTGAATGGCCCGGCGCTAGCGCTTACAATGAGCAGTTCTTC; V gene: TRBV6-1; J gene: TRBJ2-1; clone size: .; D gene: .
CDR3 protein: CASSSPDSSNQPQHF; CDR3 DNA: TGTGCCAGCAGTTCACCCGACAGTAGCAATCAGCCCCAGCATTTT; V gene: TRBV12-3/TRBV12-4; J gene: TRBJ1-5; clone size: .; D gene: .
CDR3 protein: CASSLASGRRNEQFF; CDR3 DNA: TGCGCCAGCAGCTTGGCTAGCGGGAGAAGAAATGAGCAGTTCTTC; V gene: TRBV5-1; J gene: TRBJ2-1; clone size: .; D gene: TRBD2
CDR3 protein: CATSRDRGGRYNEQFF; CDR3 DNA: TGTGCCACCAGCAGAGATCGGGGGGGCCGATACAATGAGCAGTTCTTC; V gene: TRBV15; J gene: TRBJ2-1; clone size: once; D gene: TRBD2
CDR3 protein: CSARHRISTRTDTQYF; CDR3 DNA: TGCAGTGCTAGACACCGGATCTCTACACGCACAGATACGCAGTATTTT; V gene: TRBV20-1; J gene: TRBJ2-3; clone size: .; D gene: .
CDR3 protein: CASSSDRGAREQFF; CDR3 DNA: TGTGCCAGCAGCTCAGACAGGGGGGCTCGTGAGCAGTTCTTC; V gene: TRBV5-1; J gene: TRBJ2-1; clone size: .; D gene: TRBD1
CDR3 protein: CSVEVQGGYGYTF; CDR3 DNA: TGCAGCGTTGAAGTGCAGGGGGGGTACGGCTACACCTTC; V gene: TRBV29-1; J gene: TRBJ1-2; clone size: few; D gene: TRBD1
CDR3 protein: CASSQHSSGGSRSEQFF; CDR3 DNA: TGTGCCAGCAGCCAACATTCTAGCGGGGGTTCCCGCAGTGAGCAGTTCTTC; V gene: TRBV6-2/TRBV6-3; J gene: TRBJ2-1; clone size: few; D gene: TRBD2
CDR3 protein: CASGIGGPPPFRYEQYF; CDR3 DNA: TGTGCTAGTGGGATTGGGGGTCCTCCACCCTTTCGCTACGAGCAGTACTTC; V gene: TRBV12-5; J gene: TRBJ2-7; clone size: .; D gene: .
CDR3 protein: CATSDLLAGVRTGELFF; CDR3 DNA: TGTGCCACCAGTGATCTTCTAGCGGGAGTTAGGACCGGGGAGCTGTTTTTT; V gene: TRBV24-1; J gene: TRBJ2-2; clone size: .; D gene: TRBD2
CDR3 protein: CAVIGPRAVNSPLHF; CDR3 DNA: TGTGCCGTCATCGGCCCCAGGGCCGTTAATTCACCCCTCCACTTT; V gene: TRBV7-9; J gene: TRBJ1-6; clone size: .; D gene: .
CDR3 protein: CASSSRSKGRSNYGYTF; CDR3 DNA: TGTGCCAGCAGCTCCCGTTCAAAGGGCCGCTCCAACTATGGCTACACCTTC; V gene: TRBV7-9; J gene: TRBJ1-2; clone size: .; D gene: .
CDR3 protein: CAISVEVSNQPQHF; CDR3 DNA: TGTGCCATCAGTGTAGAGGTTAGCAATCAGCCCCAGCATTTT; V gene: TRBV10-3; J gene: TRBJ1-5; clone size: .; D gene: .
CDR3 protein: CASSDLGQGGPFYGYTF; CDR3 DNA: TGTGCCAGCAGCGACCTGGGGCAGGGAGGGCCCTTCTATGGCTACACCTTC; V gene: TRBV3-1; J gene: TRBJ1-2; clone size: .; D gene: .
CDR3 protein: CASSYPSGGAGNEQFF; CDR3 DNA: TGTGCCAGCAGTTATCCAAGCGGGGGGGCAGGTAATGAGCAGTTCTTC; V gene: TRBV12-3/TRBV12-4; J gene: TRBJ2-1; clone size: .; D gene: TRBD2
CDR3 protein: CASSFTGPGSGYTF; CDR3 DNA: TGTGCCAGCAGTTTTACAGGCCCAGGATCAGGCTACACCTTC; V gene: TRBV12-3/TRBV12-4; J gene: TRBJ1-2; clone size: .; D gene: .
CDR3 protein: CASSFFTGHEKLFF; CDR3 DNA: TGTGCCAGCAGTTTTTTTACAGGGCATGAAAAACTGTTTTTT; V gene: TRBV12-3/TRBV12-4; J gene: TRBJ1-4; clone size: .; D gene: .
CDR3 protein: CSVEVMGSYEQYF; CDR3 DNA: TGCAGCGTGGAGGTTATGGGGTCCTACGAGCAGTACTTC; V gene: TRBV29-1; J gene: TRBJ2-7; clone size: .; D gene: .
CDR3 protein: CSTFRYNEQFF; CDR3 DNA: TGCAGCACTTTTAGGTACAATGAGCAGTTCTTC; V gene: TRBV29-1; J gene: TRBJ2-1; clone size: .; D gene: .
CDR3 protein: CASSFSRNNEQFF; CDR3 DNA: TGTGCCAGCAGTTTTTCCAGGAACAATGAGCAGTTCTTC; V gene: TRBV6-5; J gene: TRBJ2-1; clone size: .; D gene: .